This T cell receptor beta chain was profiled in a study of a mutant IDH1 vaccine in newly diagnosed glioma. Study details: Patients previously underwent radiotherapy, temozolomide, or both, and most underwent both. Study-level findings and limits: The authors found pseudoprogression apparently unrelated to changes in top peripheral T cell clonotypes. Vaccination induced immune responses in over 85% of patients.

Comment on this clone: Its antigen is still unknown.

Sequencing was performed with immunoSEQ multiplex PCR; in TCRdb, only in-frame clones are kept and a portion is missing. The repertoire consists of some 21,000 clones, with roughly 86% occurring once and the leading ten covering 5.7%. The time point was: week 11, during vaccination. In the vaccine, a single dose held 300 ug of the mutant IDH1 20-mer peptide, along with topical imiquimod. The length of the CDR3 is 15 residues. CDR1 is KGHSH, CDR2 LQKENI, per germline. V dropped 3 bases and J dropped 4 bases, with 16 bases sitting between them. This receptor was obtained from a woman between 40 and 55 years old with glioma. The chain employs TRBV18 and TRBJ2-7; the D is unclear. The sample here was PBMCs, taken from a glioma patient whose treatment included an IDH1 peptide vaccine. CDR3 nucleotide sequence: TGTGCCAGCTCACCGATGAGCACCCCTGGATACGAGCAGTACTTC. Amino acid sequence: CASSPMSTPGYEQYF.